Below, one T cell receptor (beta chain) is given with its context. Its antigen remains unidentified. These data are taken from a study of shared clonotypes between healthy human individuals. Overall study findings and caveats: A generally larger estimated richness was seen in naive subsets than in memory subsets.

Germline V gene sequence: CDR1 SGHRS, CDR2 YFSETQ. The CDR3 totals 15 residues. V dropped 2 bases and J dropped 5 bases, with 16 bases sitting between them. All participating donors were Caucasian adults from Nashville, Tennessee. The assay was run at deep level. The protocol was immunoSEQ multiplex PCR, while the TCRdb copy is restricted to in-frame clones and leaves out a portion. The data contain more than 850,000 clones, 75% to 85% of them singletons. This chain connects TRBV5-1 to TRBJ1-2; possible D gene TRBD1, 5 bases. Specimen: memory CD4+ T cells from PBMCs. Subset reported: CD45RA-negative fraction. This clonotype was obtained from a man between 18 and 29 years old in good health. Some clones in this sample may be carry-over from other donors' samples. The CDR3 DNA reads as TGCGCCAGCAGCTTATCTTGGGGCAGCTCATATGGCTACACCTTC. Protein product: CASSLSWGSSYGYTF.